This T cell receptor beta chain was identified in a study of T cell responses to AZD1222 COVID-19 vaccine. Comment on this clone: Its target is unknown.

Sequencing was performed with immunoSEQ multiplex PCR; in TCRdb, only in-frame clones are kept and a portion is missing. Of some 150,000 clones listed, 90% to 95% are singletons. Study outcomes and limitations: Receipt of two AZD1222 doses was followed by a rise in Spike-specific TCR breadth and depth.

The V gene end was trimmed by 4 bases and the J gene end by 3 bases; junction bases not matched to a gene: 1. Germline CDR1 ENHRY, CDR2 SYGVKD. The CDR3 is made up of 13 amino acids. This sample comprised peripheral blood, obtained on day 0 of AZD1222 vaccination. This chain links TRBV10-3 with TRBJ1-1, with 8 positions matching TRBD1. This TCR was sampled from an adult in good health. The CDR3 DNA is TGTGCCATCAGTGGGACAGGGTACACTGAAGCTTTCTTT. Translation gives CAISGTGYTEAFF.